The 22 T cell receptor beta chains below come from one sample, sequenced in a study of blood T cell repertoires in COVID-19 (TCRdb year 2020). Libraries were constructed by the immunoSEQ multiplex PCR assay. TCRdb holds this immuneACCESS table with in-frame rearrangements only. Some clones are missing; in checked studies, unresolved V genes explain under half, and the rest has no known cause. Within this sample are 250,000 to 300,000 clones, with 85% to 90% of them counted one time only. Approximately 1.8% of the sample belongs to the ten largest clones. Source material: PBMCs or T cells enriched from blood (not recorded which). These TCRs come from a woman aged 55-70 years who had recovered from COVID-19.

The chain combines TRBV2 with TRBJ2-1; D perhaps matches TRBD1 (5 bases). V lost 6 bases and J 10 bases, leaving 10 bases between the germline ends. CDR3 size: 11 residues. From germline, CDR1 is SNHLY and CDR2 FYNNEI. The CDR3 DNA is TGTGCCAGCAGGGATGGGGCCGAGCAGTTCTTC. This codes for CASRDGAEQFF.

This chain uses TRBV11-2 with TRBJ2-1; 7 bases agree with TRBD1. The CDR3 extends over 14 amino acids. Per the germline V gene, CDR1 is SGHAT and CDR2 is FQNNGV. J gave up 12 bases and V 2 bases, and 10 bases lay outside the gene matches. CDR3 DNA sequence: TGTGCCAGCAGCTTAAGAGGGGGCGAGCAGACGCAGTTCTTC. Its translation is CASSLRGGEQTQFF.

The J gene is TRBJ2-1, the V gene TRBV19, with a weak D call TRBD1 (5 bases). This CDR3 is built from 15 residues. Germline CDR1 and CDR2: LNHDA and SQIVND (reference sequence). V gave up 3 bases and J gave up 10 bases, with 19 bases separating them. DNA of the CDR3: TGTGCCAGTAGTATTAGGCAGGGTTCTCAGGAGGAGCAGTTCTTC. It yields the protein CASSIRQGSQEEQFF.

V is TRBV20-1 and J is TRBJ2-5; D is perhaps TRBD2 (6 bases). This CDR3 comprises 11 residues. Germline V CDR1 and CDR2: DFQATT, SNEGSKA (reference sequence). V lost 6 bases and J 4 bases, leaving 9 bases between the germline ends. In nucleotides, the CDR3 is TGCAGTGCCAGGACTACAGAGACCCAGTACTTC. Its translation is CSARTTETQYF.

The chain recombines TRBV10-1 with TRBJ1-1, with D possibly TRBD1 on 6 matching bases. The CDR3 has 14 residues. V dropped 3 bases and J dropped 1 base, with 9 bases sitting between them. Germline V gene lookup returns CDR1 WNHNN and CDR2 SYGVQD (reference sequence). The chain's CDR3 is CASSDGGSNTEAFF. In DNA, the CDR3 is TGCGCCAGCAGTGATGGGGGCTCGAACACTGAAGCTTTCTTT.

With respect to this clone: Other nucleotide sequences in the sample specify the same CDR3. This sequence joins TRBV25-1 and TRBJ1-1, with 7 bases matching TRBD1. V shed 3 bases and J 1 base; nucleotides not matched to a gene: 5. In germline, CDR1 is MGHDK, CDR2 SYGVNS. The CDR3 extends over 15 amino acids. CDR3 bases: TGTGCCAGCAGTGATCCCCGGACAGGGAACACTGAAGCTTTCTTT. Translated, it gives CASSDPRTGNTEAFF.

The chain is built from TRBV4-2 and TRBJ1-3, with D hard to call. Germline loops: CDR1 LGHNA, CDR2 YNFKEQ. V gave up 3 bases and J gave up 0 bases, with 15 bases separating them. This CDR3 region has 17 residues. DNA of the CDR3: TGTGCCAGCAGCCAGCTAGGACTGGATTCCTCTGGAAACACCATATATTTT. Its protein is CASSQLGLDSSGNTIYF.

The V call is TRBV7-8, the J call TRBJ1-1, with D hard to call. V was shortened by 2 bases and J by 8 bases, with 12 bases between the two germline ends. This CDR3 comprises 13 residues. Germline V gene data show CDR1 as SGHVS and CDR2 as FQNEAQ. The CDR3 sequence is CASSLYRTYEAFF. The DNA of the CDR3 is TGTGCCAGCAGCTTATATCGAACCTACGAAGCTTTCTTT.

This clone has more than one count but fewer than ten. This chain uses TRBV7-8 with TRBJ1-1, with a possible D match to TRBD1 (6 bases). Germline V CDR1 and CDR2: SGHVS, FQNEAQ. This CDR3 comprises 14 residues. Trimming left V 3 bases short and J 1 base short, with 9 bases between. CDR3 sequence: CASSFMGQNTEAFF. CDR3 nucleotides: TGTGCCAGCAGCTTTATGGGACAGAACACTGAAGCTTTCTTT.

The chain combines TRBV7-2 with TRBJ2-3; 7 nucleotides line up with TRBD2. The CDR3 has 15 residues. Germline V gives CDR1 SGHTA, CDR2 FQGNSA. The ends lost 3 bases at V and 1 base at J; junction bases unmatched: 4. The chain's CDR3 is CASSFGGRGTDTQYF. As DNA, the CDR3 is TGTGCCAGCAGCTTCGGCGGGAGAGGCACAGATACGCAGTATTTT.

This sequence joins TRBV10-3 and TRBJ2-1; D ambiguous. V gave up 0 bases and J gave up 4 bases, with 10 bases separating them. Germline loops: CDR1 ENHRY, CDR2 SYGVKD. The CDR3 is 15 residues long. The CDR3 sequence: CAISESLQKYNEQFF. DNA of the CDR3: TGTGCCATCAGTGAGTCTCTACAGAAATACAATGAGCAGTTCTTC.

In DNA, the CDR3 is TGTGCCACCAGCAGAAAGACAGGGTTGAACACTGAAGCTTTCTTT. Translated: CATSRKTGLNTEAFF. The V call is TRBV15, the J call TRBJ1-1; 7 nucleotides agree with TRBD1. Germline assignment: CDR1 LNHNV and CDR2 YYDKDF (reference sequence). V dropped 2 bases and J dropped 0; count of bases not matched to a gene: 3. CDR3 length: 15 amino acids.

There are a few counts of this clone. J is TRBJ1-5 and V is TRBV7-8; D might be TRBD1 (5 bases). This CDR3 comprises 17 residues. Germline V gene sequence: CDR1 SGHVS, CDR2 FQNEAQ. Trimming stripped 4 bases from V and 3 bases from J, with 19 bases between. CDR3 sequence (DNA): TGTGCCAGCAGCTCAAACTCAGGCGGGGGAAACAATCAGCCCCAGCATTTT. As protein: CASSSNSGGGNNQPQHF.

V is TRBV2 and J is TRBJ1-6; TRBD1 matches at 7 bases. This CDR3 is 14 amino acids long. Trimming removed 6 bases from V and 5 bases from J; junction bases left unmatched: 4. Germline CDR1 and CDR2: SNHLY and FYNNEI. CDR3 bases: TGTGCCAGCAGGACGGGGACAGATAATTCACCCCTCCACTTT. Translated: CASRTGTDNSPLHF.

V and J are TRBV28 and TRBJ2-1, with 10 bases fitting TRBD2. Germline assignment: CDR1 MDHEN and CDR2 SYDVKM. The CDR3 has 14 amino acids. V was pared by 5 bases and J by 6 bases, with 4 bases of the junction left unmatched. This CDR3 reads CASSGGLAPNEQFF. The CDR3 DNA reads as TGTGCCAGCAGTGGGGGACTAGCGCCCAATGAGCAGTTCTTC. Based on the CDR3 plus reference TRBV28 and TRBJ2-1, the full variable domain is DVKVTQSSRYLVKRTGEKVFLECVQDMDHENMFWYRQDPGLGLRLIYFSYDVKMKEKGDIPEGYSVSREKKERFSLILESASTNQTSMYLCASSGGLAPNEQFFGPGTRLTVL.

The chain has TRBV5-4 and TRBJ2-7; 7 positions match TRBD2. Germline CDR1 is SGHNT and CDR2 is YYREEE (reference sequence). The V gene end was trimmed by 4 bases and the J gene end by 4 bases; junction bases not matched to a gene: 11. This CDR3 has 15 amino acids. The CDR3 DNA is TGTGCCAGCAGCCCTCCTCAATTTAGCGGGTACGAGCAGTACTTC. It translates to CASSPPQFSGYEQYF.

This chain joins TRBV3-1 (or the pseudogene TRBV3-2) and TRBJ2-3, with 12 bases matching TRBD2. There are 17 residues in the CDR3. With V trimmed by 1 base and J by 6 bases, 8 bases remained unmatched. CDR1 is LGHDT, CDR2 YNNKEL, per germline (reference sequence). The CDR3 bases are TGTGCCAGCAGCCAAGTGCCCCTAGCGGGAGGGCCGGATACGCAGTATTTT. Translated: CASSQVPLAGGPDTQYF.

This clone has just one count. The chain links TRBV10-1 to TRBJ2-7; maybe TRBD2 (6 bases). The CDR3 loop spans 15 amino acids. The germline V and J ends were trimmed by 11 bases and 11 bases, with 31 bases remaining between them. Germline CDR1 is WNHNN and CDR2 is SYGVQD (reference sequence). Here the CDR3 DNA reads TGCGCCCCGGGTACAGTACGGGACTTGTGGTATTGGAAGTACTTC. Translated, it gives CAPGTVRDLWYWKYF.

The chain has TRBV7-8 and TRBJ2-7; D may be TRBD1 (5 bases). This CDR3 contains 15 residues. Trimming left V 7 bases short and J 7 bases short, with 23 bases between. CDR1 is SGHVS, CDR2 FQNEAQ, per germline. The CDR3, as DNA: TGTGCCAGCAACTCCCAAAGGGGCCTTCTGGGTGAGCAGTACTTC. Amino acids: CASNSQRGLLGEQYF. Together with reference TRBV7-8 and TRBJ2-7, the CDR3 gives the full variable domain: GAGVSQSPRYKVAKRGQDVALRCDPISGHVSLFWYQQALGQGPEFLTYFQNEAQLDKSGLPSDRFFAERPEGSVSTLKIQRTQQEDSAVYLCASNSQRGLLGEQYFGPGTRLTVT.

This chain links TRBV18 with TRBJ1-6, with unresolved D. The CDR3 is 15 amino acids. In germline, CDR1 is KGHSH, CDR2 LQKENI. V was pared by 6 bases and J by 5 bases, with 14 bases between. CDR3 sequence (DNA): TGTGCCAGCTCCCTCGGCGGCGGGGATAATTCACCCCTCCACTTT. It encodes CASSLGGGDNSPLHF.

The CDR3 nucleotides are TGTGCCAGTAGTAGACTCCCACAAGGCACCTACAATGAGCAGTTCTTC. This codes for CASSRLPQGTYNEQFF. The V gene is TRBV19, the J gene TRBJ2-1; D unclear. Germline CDR1 and CDR2: LNHDA and SQIVND (reference sequence). The V gene lost 4 bases and the J gene lost 2 bases, with 15 bases spanning the gap. There are 16 residues in the CDR3.

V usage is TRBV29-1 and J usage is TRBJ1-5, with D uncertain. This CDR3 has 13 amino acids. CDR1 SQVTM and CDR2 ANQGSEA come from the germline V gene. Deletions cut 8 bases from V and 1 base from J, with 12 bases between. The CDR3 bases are TGCAGCTTCGCCCTAGGAAGCAATCAGCCCCAGCATTTT. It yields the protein CSFALGSNQPQHF.